What follows are 19 T cell receptor beta chains derived from one specimen sequenced in a study of blood T cell repertoires in COVID-19. Profiling relied on immunoSEQ multiplex PCR, and the TCRdb table lists in-frame clones only, not all of them. The sample yields 250,000 to 350,000 clones, 80% to 95% seen once. Sequencing was done on a sample of peripheral blood. Receptor source: a woman aged 30 to 39 with COVID-19, enrolled during active disease.

The rearrangement joins TRBV28 to TRBJ2-1; D perhaps matches TRBD2 (6 bases). The CDR3 runs 15 residues. Germline V gives CDR1 MDHEN, CDR2 SYDVKM. Trimming stripped 3 bases from V and 0 bases from J, with 9 bases between. This CDR3 is CASSFIGSSYNEQFF. Written as DNA, the CDR3 is TGTGCCAGCAGTTTCATCGGGAGCTCCTACAATGAGCAGTTCTTC.

The chain links TRBV5-6 to TRBJ1-3; 10 bases map to TRBD1. CDR1 and CDR2 (germline): SGHDT, YYEEEE. Trimming removed 2 bases from V and 2 bases from J; junction bases left unmatched: 1. The CDR3 loop spans 15 amino acids. CDR3 region: CASSFGTGAGNTIYF. The CDR3 DNA is TGTGCCAGCAGCTTCGGGACAGGGGCTGGAAACACCATATATTTT.

V gene TRBV11-2 combines with J gene TRBJ1-4, with TRBD1 identical over 9 bases. The V segment lost 5 bases and the J segment 14 bases; nucleotides outside the gene matches: 12. Germline V CDR1 and CDR2: SGHAT, FQNNGV. CDR3 length equals 14 residues. The CDR3 nucleotides read TGTGCCAGCAGCGACCGGGACAGGGCGCGATTGCTGTTTTTT. Amino acid sequence: CASSDRDRARLLFF.

The V gene is TRBV6-5, the J gene TRBJ1-2; 8 bases are shared with TRBD1. The CDR3 spans 15 residues. Germline loops: CDR1 MNHEY, CDR2 SVGAGI. After removal of 2 bases from V and 3 bases from J, the junction contained 5 bases not matched to a gene. CDR3 DNA sequence: TGTGCCAGCAGTTACCGCAGGGGGCACTACTATGGCTACACCTTC. Translated, it gives CASSYRRGHYYGYTF.

The CDR3 protein is CASSASRDRGNSPLHF. The CDR3 nucleotides read TGTGCCAGCAGCGCATCGAGAGACAGGGGGAATTCACCCCTCCACTTT. The V and J genes are TRBV9 and TRBJ1-6; TRBD1 agrees at 9 bases. Germline trimming cut 3 bases from V and 7 bases from J; bases unmatched to any gene: 8. The CDR3 loop spans 16 amino acids. Germline-derived CDR1 and CDR2 are SGDLS and YYNGEE.

This clone appeared a single time. The CDR3 DNA sequence: TGTGCCAGCAGTTTGGCAGGGTCGAACACTGAAGCTTTCTTT. This codes for CASSLAGSNTEAFF. This rearrangement joins TRBV27 to TRBJ1-1; weak D call: TRBD1 (5 bases). The CDR3 spans 14 residues. CDR1 is MNHEY, CDR2 SMNVEV, per germline (reference sequence). Trimming took off 3 bases at V and 1 base at J, with 9 bases between the two ends.

CDR3 nucleotides: TGTGCCAGCAGCTCAAACAGGGGCACTGAAGCTTTCTTT. It specifies CASSSNRGTEAFF. This chain links TRBV7-6 with TRBJ1-1; 7 bases fit TRBD1. Losses at the gene ends were 4 bases for V and 4 bases for J; bases not matched to a gene: 3. CDR1 is SGHVS and CDR2 is FNYEAQ in the germline V gene. The CDR3 spans 13 residues.

This chain uses TRBV7-8 with TRBJ1-6; 9 nucleotides line up with TRBD1. V lost 5 bases and J lost 6; bases outside the gene matches: 8. CDR1 is SGHVS and CDR2 is FQNEAQ in the germline V gene. This CDR3 spans 16 amino acids. For the CDR3, the DNA is TGTGCCAGCAGCCTATGGGACAGGGCGACTAATTCACCCCTCCACTTT. It specifies CASSLWDRATNSPLHF.

This clone occurred once. The chain couples TRBV7-9 to TRBJ2-5; TRBD2 matches 7 bases. J lost 4 bases, V lost 5 bases, and 10 bases had no gene match. The CDR3 sequence is 15 residues long. Germline assignment: CDR1 SEHNR and CDR2 FQNEAQ (reference sequence). The chain's CDR3 is CASSRFTSVRETQYF. In DNA form, the CDR3 reads TGTGCCAGCAGCCGCTTTACTAGCGTTCGAGAGACCCAGTACTTC.

The chain has TRBV10-3 and TRBJ2-6; possible D gene TRBD1, 6 bases. CDR3 length: 19 residues. The germline V gene encodes CDR1 ENHRY and CDR2 SYGVKD. Deletions cut 4 bases from V and 0 bases from J, with 19 bases between. The CDR3: CAISARGSGKSSGANVLTF. In nucleotides, the CDR3 is TGTGCCATCAGTGCCAGGGGCTCAGGGAAATCCTCTGGGGCCAACGTCCTGACTTTC.

The V call is TRBV12-5, the J call TRBJ1-1, with TRBD1 as a possible D gene (6 bases). CDR3 length equals 12 residues. Trimming removed 5 bases from V and 8 bases from J, with 12 bases in between. Germline V CDR1 and CDR2: LGHNT, FRNRAP. Here the CDR3 reads CASGPGVGEAFF. For the CDR3, the DNA is TGTGCTAGTGGTCCAGGGGTAGGAGAAGCTTTCTTT.

The V gene is TRBV5-1, the J gene TRBJ2-7; D is possibly TRBD1 (5 bases). The CDR3 consists of 13 residues. Germline assignment: CDR1 SGHRS and CDR2 YFSETQ. Trimming stripped 5 bases from V and 5 bases from J, with 14 bases between. The CDR3 bases are TGCGCCAGCAGTTGGCAGGGTAAAGACGAGCAGTACTTC. This gives the protein CASSWQGKDEQYF.

V usage is TRBV5-4 and J usage is TRBJ1-1; D may be TRBD1 (5 bases). The CDR3 has 16 residues. CDR1 is SGHNT, CDR2 YYREEE, per germline (reference sequence). V was pared by 3 bases and J by 3 bases, with 18 bases between. The CDR3 coding sequence is TGTGCCAGCAGCTGGCAAACCAGGGTCTCTGACACTGAAGCTTTCTTT. It codes for CASSWQTRVSDTEAFF.

This chain links TRBV2 with TRBJ2-6; 10 positions agree with TRBD1. Germline assignment: CDR1 SNHLY and CDR2 FYNNEI. The ends lost 7 bases at V and 0 bases at J; junction bases unmatched: 12. This CDR3 is 19 amino acids long. CDR3 in DNA: TGTGCCAGCATGAGCCTAGGGACAGGGGAAAACTCTGGGGCCAACGTCCTGACTTTC. It is translated as CASMSLGTGENSGANVLTF.

The CDR3 region is CARDRVGNTEAFF. DNA for the CDR3: TGTGCCAGGGACAGGGTCGGGAACACTGAAGCTTTCTTT. The chain carries TRBV6-4 and TRBJ1-1; TRBD1 matches 8 bases. V shed 9 bases, J shed 1 base, and the junction held 4 bases outside the gene matches. Germline CDR1 reads MRHNA; CDR2 reads SNTAGT. CDR3 length: 13 residues.

CDR3 protein: CATSDTGTGPNQPQHF. In nucleotides, the CDR3 is TGTGCCACCAGTGATACTGGGACAGGACCCAATCAGCCCCAGCATTTT. V and J are TRBV24-1 and TRBJ1-5, with 8 bases lining up with TRBD1. V dropped 3 bases and J dropped 3; count of bases not matched to a gene: 6. This CDR3 region has 16 residues. The germline gives CDR1 KGHDR, CDR2 SFDVKD.

This chain links TRBV2 with TRBJ1-5; 7 nucleotides align to TRBD1. The length of the CDR3 is 18 residues. Germline lookup yields CDR1 SNHLY and CDR2 FYNNEI. Trimming cost V 4 bases and J 0 bases; bases outside gene matches: 12. The CDR3 here is CASSGWAGGLYSNQPQHF. CDR3 nucleotides: TGTGCCAGCAGTGGGTGGGCAGGGGGACTTTATAGCAATCAGCCCCAGCATTTT.

The CDR3 DNA reads TGTGCCAGCAGCCCGGACGGACTAGCGGGAAGCAATGAGCAGTTCTTC. Residues: CASSPDGLAGSNEQFF. The chain links TRBV7-3 to TRBJ2-1, with 12 bases aligning to TRBD2. In germline, CDR1 is SGHTA, CDR2 FQGTGA. The CDR3 is 16 residues long. V gave up 5 bases and J gave up 6 bases; unmatched junction bases: 8.

The rearrangement links TRBV4-3 to TRBJ1-2; D is undetermined. This CDR3 is 14 amino acids long. V was shortened by 0 bases and J by 1 base, with 6 bases between the two germline ends. Germline CDR1 LGHNA, CDR2 YSLEER. The CDR3 protein is CASSQDSLNYGYTF. The CDR3 coding sequence is TGCGCCAGCAGCCAAGACAGTCTTAACTATGGCTACACCTTC.